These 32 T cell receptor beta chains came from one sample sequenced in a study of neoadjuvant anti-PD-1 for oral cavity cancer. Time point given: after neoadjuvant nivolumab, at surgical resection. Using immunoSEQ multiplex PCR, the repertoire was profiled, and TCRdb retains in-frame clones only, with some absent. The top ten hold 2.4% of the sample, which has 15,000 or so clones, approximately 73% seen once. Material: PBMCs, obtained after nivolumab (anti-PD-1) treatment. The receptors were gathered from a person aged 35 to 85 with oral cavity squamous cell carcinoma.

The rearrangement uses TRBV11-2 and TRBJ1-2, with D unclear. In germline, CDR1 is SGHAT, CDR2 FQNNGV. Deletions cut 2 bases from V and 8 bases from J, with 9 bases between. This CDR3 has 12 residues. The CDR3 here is CASSLLRMGYTF. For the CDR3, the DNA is TGTGCCAGCAGCTTACTCCGCATGGGCTACACCTTC.

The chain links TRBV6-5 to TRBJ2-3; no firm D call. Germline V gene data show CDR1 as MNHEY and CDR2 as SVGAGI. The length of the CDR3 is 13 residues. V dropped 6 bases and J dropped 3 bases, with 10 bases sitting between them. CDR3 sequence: CASSPPGTDTQYF. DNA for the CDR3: TGTGCCAGCAGCCCCCCTGGTACAGATACGCAGTATTTT.

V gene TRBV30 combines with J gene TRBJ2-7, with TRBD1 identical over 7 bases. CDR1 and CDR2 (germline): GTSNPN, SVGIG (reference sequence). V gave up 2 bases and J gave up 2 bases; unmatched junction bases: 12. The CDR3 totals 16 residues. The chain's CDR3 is CAWSLFVGTVAYEQYF. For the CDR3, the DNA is TGTGCCTGGAGTCTTTTCGTCGGGACAGTGGCCTACGAGCAGTACTTC.

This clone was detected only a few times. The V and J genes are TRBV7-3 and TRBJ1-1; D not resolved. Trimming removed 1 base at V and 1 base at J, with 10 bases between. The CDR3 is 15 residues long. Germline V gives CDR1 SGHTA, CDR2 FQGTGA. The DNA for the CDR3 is TGTGCCAGCAGCTTAAACCCTCGGGGGAACACTGAAGCTTTCTTT. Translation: CASSLNPRGNTEAFF.

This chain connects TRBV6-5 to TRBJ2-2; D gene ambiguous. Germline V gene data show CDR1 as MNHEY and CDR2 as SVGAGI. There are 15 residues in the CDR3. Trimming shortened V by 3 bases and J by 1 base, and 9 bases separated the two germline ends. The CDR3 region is CASSYLALNTGELFF. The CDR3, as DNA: TGTGCCAGCAGTTATTTGGCACTGAACACCGGGGAGCTGTTTTTT.

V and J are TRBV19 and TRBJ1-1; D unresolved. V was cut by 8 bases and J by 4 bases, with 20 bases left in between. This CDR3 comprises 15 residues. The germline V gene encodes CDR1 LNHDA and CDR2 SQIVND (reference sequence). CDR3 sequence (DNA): TGTGCCAGTGCCGAAGCCGGGTTGCAGAGCACTGAAGCTTTCTTT. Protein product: CASAEAGLQSTEAFF. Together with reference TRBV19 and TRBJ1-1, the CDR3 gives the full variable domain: DGGITQSPKYLFRKEGQNVTLSCEQNLNHDAMYWYRQDPGQGLRLIYYSQIVNDFQKGDIAEGYSVSREKKESFPLTVTSAQKNPTAFYLCASAEAGLQSTEAFFGQGTRLTVV.

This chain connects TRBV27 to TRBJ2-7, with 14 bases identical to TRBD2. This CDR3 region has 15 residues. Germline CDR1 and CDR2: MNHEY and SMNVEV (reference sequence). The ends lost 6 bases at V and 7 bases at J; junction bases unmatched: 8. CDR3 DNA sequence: TGTGCCAGCAGGGCCGGGACTAGCGGGAGTGGGGAGCAGTACTTC. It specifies CASRAGTSGSGEQYF.

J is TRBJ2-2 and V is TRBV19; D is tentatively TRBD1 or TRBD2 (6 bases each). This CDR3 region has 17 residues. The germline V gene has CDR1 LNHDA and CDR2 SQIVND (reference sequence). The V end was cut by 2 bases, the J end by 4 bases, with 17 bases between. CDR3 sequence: CASSIRGRGEPTGELFF. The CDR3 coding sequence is TGTGCCAGTAGTATACGGGGGCGCGGGGAGCCCACCGGGGAGCTGTTTTTT.

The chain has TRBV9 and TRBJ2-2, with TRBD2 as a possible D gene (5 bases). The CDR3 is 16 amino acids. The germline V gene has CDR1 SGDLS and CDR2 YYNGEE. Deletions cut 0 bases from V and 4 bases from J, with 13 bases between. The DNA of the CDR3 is TGTGCCAGCAGCGTAGGTGGCAGGACTTCCACCGGGGAGCTGTTTTTT. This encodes CASSVGGRTSTGELFF.

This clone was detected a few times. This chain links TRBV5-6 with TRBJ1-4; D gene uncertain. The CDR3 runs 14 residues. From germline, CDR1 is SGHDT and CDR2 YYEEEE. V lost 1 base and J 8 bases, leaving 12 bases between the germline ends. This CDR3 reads CASSLKGVGEKLFF. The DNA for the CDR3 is TGTGCCAGCAGCTTGAAGGGAGTCGGAGAAAAACTGTTTTTT.

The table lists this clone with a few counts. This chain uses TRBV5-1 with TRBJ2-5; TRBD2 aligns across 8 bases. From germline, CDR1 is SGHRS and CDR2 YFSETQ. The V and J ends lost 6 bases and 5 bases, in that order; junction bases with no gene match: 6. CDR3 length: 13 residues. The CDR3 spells CASTGTRRETQYF. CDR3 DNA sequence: TGCGCCAGCACCGGGACTAGACGTGAGACCCAGTACTTC.

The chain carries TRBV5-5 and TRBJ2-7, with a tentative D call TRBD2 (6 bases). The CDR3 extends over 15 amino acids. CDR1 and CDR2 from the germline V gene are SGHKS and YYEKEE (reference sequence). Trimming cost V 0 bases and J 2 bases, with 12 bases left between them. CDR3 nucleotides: TGTGCCAGCAGCTTGGGGGGAGGTCAGGCCTACGAGCAGTACTTC. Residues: CASSLGGGQAYEQYF.

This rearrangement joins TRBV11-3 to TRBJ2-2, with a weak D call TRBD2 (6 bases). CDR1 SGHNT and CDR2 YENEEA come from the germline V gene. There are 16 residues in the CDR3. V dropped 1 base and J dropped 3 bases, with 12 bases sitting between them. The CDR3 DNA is TGTGCCAGCAGCTTAGCCGGGAGCCGCTACACCGGGGAGCTGTTTTTT. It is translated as CASSLAGSRYTGELFF.

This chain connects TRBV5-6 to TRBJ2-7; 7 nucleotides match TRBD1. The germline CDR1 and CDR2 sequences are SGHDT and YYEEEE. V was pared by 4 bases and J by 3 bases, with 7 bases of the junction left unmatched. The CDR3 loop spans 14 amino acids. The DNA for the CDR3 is TGTGCCAGCAGCCTGACAGGGTTGGACTACGAGCAGTACTTC. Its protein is CASSLTGLDYEQYF. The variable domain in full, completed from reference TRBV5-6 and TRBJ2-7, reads DAGVTQSPTHLIKTRGQQVTLRCSPKSGHDTVSWYQQALGQGPQFIFQYYEEEERQRGNFPDRFSGHQFPNYSSELNVNALLLGDSALYLCASSLTGLDYEQYFGPGTRLTVT.

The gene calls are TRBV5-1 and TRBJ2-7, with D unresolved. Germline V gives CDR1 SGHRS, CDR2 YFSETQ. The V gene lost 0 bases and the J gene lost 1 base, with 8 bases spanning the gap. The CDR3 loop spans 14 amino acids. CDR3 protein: CASSLDPSSYEQYF. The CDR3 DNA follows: TGCGCCAGCAGCTTGGATCCCAGTTCCTACGAGCAGTACTTC.

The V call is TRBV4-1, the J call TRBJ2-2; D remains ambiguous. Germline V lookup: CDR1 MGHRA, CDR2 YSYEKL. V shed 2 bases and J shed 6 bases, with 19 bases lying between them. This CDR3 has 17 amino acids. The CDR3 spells CASSQLPGVFVAGELFF. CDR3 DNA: TGCGCCAGCAGCCAACTGCCTGGAGTCTTCGTCGCCGGGGAGCTGTTTTTT.

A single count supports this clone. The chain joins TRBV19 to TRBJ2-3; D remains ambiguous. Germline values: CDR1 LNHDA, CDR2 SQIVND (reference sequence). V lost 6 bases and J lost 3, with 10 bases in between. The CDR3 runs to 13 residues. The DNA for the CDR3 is TGTGCCAGTAGCGCGTTTCTGACAGATACGCAGTATTTT. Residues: CASSAFLTDTQYF.

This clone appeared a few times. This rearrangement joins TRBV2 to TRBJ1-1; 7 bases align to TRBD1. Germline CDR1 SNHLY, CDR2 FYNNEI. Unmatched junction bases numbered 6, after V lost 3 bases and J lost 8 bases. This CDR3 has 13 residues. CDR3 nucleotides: TGTGCCAGCAGTGAGGAGGGAGGGGGCGAAGCTTTCTTT. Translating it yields CASSEEGGGEAFF.

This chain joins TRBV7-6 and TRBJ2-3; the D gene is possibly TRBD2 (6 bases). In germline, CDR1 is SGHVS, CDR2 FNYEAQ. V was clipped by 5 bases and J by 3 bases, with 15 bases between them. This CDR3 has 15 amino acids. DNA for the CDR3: TGTGCCAGCAGCGCTGGGGGGATCCGAACAGATACGCAGTATTTT. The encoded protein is CASSAGGIRTDTQYF. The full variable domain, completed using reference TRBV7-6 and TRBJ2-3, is GAGVSQSPRYKVTKRGQDVALRCDPISGHVSLYWYRQALGQGPEFLTYFNYEAQQDKSGLPNDRFSAERPEGSISTLTIQRTEQRDSAMYRCASSAGGIRTDTQYFGPGTRLTVL.

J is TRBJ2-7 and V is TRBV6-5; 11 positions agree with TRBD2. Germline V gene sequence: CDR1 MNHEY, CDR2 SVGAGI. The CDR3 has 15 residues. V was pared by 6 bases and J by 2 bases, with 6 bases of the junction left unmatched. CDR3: CASSSGTSGAYEQYF. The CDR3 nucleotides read TGTGCCAGCAGCTCCGGGACTAGCGGAGCCTACGAGCAGTACTTC.

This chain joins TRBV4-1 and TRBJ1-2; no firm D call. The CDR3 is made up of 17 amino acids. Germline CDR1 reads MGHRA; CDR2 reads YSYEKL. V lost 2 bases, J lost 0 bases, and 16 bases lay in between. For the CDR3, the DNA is TGCGCCAGCAGCCAAAGCCCGACGCGCAGAACTAACTATGGCTACACCTTC. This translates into CASSQSPTRRTNYGYTF.

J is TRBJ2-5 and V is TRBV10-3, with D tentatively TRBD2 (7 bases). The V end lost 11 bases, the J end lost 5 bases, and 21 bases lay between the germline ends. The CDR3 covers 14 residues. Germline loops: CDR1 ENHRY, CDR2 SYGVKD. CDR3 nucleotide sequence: TGTGCCCCACGCCGTGGGGGGGCTGGTGAGACCCAGTACTTC. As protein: CAPRRGGAGETQYF.

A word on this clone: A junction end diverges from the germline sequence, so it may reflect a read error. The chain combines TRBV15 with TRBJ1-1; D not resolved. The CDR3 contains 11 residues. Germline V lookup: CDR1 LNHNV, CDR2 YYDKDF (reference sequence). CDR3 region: CATSRGVGQVF. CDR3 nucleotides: TGTGCCACCAGCAGGGGAGTAGGCCAGGTGTTT.

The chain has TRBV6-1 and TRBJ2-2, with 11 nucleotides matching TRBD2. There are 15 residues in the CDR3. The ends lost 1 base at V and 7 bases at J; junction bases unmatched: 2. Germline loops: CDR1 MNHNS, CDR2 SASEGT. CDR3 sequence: CASSEGLAGSGELFF. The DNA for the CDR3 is TGTGCCAGCAGTGAAGGACTAGCGGGGAGCGGGGAGCTGTTTTTT.

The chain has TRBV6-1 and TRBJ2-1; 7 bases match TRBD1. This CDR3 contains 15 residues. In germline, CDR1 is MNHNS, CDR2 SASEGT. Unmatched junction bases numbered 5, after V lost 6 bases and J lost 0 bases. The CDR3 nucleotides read TGTGCCAGCAGGACTCCAGGGGGCTCCTACAATGAGCAGTTCTTC. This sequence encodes CASRTPGGSYNEQFF.

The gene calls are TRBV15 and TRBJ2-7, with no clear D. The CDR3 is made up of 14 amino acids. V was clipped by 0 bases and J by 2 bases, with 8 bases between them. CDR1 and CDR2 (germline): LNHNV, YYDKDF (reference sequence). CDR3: CATSRDGSAYEQYF. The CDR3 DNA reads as TGTGCCACCAGCAGAGATGGCAGCGCCTACGAGCAGTACTTC.

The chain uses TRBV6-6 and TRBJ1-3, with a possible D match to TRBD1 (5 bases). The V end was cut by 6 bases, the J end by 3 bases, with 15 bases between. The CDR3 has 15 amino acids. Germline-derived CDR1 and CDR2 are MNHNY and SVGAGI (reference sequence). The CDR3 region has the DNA TGTGCCAGCAGGGACCCGGGGCAGGATGGAAACACCATATATTTT. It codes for CASRDPGQDGNTIYF.

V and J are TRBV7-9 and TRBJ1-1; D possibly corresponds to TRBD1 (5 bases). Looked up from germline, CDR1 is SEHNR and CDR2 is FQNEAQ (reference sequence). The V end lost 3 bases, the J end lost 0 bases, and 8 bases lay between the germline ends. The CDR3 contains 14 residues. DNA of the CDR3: TGTGCCAGCAGCTTTACAGGACTGAACACTGAAGCTTTCTTT. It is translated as CASSFTGLNTEAFF.

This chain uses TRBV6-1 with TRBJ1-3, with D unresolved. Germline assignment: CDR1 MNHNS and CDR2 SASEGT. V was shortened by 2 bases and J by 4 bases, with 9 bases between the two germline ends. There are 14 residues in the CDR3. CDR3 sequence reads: CASSEIIRGNTIYF. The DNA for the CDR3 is TGTGCCAGCAGTGAAATTATCAGAGGAAACACCATATATTTT.

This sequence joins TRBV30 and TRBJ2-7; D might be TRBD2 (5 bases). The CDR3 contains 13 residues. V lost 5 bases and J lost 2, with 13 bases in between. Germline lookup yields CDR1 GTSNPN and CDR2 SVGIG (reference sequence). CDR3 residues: CAWGGFSAYEQYF. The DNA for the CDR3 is TGTGCCTGGGGCGGGTTTAGTGCCTACGAGCAGTACTTC.

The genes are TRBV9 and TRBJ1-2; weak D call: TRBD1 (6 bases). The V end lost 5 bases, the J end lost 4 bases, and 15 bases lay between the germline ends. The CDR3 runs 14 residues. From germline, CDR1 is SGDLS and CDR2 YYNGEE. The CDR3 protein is CASRPGGGSYGYTF. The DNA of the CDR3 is TGTGCCAGCAGACCCGGGGGCGGGAGCTATGGCTACACCTTC. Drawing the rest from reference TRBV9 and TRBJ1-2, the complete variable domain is DSGVTQTPKHLITATGQRVTLRCSPRSGDLSVYWYQQSLDQGLQFLIQYYNGEERAKGNILERFSAQQFPDLHSELNLSSLELGDSALYFCASRPGGGSYGYTFGSGTRLTVV.

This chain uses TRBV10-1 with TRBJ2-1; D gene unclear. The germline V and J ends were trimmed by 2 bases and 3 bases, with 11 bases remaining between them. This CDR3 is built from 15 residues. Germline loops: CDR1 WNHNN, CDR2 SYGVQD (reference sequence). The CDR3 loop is CASSEANTVYNEQFF. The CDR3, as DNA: TGCGCCAGCAGTGAGGCGAACACGGTCTACAATGAGCAGTTCTTC.